The clone carrying this T cell receptor (beta chain) was found a few times. What it recognizes is unknown. Germline lookup yields CDR1 SEHNR and CDR2 FQNEAQ (reference sequence). Losses at the gene ends were 4 bases for V and 3 bases for J; bases not matched to a gene: 12. This CDR3 is built from 17 residues. The data belong to a study of cytomegalovirus exposure and HLA in healthy donors. General study points: A list of around 160 TCR beta chains associated with cytomegalovirus was given. Several of the most significant clusters appeared, in a later analysis, to be linked to common viral pathogens. Per published accounts, TCR beta sequences correctly predicted the HLA-A and HLA-B alleles of most subjects. Reportedly, cytomegalovirus status was diagnosed with high sensitivity and specificity.

Both 60 Vbeta primers and 13 Jbeta primers went into the PCR. Method: immunoSEQ multiplex PCR; TCRdb's copy keeps in-frame clones and lacks some. The table has 100,000 to 150,000 clones, 8% to 9.5% seen once. This sequence originates from a man aged 35-49 years in good health and CMV-seronegative. The sample was PBMCs. The gene calls are TRBV7-9 and TRBJ2-7; the match to TRBD1 covers 10 bases. For the CDR3, the DNA is TGTGCCAGCAGCTCACTCAGGGGACAGGGGACGGACTACGAGCAGTACTTC. Residues: CASSSLRGQGTDYEQYF.